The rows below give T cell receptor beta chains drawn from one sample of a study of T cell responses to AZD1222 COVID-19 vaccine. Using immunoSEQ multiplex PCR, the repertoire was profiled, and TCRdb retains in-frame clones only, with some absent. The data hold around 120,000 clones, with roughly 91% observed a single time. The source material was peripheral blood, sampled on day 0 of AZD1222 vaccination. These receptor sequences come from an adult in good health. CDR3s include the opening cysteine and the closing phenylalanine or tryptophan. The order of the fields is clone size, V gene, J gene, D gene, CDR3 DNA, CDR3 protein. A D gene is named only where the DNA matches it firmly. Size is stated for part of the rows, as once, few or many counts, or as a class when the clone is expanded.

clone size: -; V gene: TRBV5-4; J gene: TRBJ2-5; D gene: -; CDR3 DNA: TGTGCCAGCAGCTTTTCGGAGACCCAGTACTTC; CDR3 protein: CASSFSETQYF
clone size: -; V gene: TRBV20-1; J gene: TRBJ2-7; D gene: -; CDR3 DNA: TGCAGTGCTGCCGAGCAGTACTTC; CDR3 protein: CSAAEQYF
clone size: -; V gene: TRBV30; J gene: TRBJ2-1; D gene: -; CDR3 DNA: TGTGCCTGGAGTGTACGGTTAGGGGTCAGCTCCTACAATGAGCAGTTCTTC; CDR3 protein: CAWSVRLGVSSYNEQFF
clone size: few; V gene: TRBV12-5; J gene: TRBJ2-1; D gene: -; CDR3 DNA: TGTGCTAGTGGACTGTGGACAGAATACAATGAGCAGTTCTTC; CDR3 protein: CASGLWTEYNEQFF
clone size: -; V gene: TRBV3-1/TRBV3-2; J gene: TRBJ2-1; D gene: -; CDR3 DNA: TGTGCCAGCAGCCAGGCTAGCCCCGCAAATGAGCAGTTCTTC; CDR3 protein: CASSQASPANEQFF
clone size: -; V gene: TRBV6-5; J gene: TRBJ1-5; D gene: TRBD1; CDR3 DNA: TGTGCCAGCAGCCCGGGACAGGGAGGACCAAAGCCCCAGCATTTT; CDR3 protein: CASSPGQGGPKPQHF
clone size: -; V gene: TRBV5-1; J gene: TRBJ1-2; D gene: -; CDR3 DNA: TGCGCCAGCAGCTCAAGCACAGGAGGGCCCTGGGGCTACACCTTC; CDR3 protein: CASSSSTGGPWGYTF
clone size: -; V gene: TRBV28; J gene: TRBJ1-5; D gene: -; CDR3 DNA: TGTGCCAGCAGTTTGGGTGTAGCTAGCAATCAGCCCCAGCATTTT; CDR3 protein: CASSLGVASNQPQHF
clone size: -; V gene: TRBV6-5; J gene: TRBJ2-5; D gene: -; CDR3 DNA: TGTGCCAGCGGGAGGGGGGTGGAGACCCAGTACTTC; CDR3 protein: CASGRGVETQYF
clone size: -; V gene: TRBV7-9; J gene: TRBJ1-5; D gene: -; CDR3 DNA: TGTGCCAGCAGCTTAGAACACGAGATCAGGGCCCAGCATTTT; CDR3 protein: CASSLEHEIRAQHF
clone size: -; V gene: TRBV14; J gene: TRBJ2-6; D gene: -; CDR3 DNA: TGTGCCAGCAGCGCTCAGGGTACTGGGGCCAACGTCCTGACTTTC; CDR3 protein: CASSAQGTGANVLTF
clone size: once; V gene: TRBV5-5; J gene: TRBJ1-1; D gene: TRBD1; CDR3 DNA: TGTGCCAGCAGCTTCGGACAGGGAGGGCCGAGGGCTTTCTTT; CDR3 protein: CASSFGQGGPRAFF
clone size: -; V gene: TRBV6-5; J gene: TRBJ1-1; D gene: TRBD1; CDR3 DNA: TGTGCCAGCACAAATACAGGGGGCGGAGGGGAAGCTTTCTTT; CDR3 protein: CASTNTGGGGEAFF
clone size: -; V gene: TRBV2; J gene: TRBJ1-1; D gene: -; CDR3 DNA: TGTGCCAGCAACCCAGTGCAGGAGAACACTGAAGCTTTCTTT; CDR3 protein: CASNPVQENTEAFF
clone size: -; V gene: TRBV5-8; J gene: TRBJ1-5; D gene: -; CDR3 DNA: TGTGCCAGCGGCCATGGCTTCGGGAGCAATCAGCCCCAGCATTTT; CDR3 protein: CASGHGFGSNQPQHF
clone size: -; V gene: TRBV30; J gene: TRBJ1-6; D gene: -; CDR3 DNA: TGTGCCTTAGACTCCGGCTCCTATAATTCACCCCTCCACTTT; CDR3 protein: CALDSGSYNSPLHF
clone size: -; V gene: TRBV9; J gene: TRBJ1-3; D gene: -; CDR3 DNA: TGTGCCAGCAGCCCCTCACAAGGGGCGAGCGGAAACACCATATATTTT; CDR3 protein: CASSPSQGASGNTIYF
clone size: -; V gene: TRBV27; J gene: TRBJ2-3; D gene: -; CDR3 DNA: TGTGCCAGCAGTTTAAACACAGATACGCAGTATTTT; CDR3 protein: CASSLNTDTQYF
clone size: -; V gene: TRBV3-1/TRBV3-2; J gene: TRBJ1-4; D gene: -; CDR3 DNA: TGTGCCAGCAGCCAAAGAGCAACTAATGAAAAACTGTTTTTT; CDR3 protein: CASSQRATNEKLFF
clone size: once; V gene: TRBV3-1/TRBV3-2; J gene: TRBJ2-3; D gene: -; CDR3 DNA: TGTGCCAGCAGCCAAAGCACAGATACGCAGTATTTT; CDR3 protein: CASSQSTDTQYF
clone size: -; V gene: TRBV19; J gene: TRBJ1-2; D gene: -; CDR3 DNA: TGTGCCAGTACCCGGGACGGAACTAACTATGGCTACACCTTC; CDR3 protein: CASTRDGTNYGYTF
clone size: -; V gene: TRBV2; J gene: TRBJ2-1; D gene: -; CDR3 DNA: TGTGCCAGCAGTGGACAGTCTGAGCAGTTCTTC; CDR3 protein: CASSGQSEQFF
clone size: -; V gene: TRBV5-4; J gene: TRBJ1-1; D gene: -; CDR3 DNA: TGTGCCAGCAGCTTGGAAGGAGTTGAAGCTTTCTTT; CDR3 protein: CASSLEGVEAFF
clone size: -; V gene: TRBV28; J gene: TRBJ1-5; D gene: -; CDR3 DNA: TGTGCCAGCAGTGTCTACAGCCTCAATCAGCCCCAGCATTTT; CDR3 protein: CASSVYSLNQPQHF
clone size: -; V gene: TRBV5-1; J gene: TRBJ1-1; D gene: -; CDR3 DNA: TGCGCCAGCAGCCAGGGGACTGAAGCTTTCTTT; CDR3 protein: CASSQGTEAFF
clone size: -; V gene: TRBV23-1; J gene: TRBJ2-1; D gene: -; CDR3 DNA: TGCGCCAGCAGTCAAAGCCTCGGGAGCGAGGGCTTGTCCTTTTACAATGAGCAGTTCTTC; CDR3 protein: CASSQSLGSEGLSFYNEQFF
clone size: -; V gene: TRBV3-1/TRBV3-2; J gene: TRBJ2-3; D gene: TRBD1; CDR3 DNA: TGTGCCAGCAGCCAAAGGGACAGGGAGGGCACAGATACGCAGTATTTT; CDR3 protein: CASSQRDREGTDTQYF
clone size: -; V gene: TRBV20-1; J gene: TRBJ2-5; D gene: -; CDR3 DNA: TGCAGTGCTAGTTCGAGCCTCCAAGAGACCCAGTACTTC; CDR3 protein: CSASSSLQETQYF
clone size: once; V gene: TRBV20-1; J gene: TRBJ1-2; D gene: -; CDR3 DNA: TGCAGTGCGACCGACTATGGCTACACCTTC; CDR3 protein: CSATDYGYTF
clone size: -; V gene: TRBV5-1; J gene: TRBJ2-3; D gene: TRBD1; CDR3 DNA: TGCGCCAGCAGCTTGTTGGCCAGGGGGAAAGATACGCAGTATTTT; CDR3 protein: CASSLLARGKDTQYF
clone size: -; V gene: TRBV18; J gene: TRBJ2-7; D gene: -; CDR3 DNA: TGTGCCAGCTCACCACCAGGGACGGGAGAGCAGTACTTC; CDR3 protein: CASSPPGTGEQYF
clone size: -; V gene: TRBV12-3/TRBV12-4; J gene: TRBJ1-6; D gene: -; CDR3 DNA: TGTGCCAGCAGTTTTGTAGCTTCACCCCTCCACTTT; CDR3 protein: CASSFVASPLHF
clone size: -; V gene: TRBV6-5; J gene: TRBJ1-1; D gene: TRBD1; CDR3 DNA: TGTGCCAGCACCCGGACGGGACAGCTTGCCACTGAAGCTTTCTTT; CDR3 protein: CASTRTGQLATEAFF
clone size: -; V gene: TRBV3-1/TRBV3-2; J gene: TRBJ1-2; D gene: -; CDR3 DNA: TGTGCCAGCAGCCAAAGCGAATCTAACTATGGCTACACCTTC; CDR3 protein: CASSQSESNYGYTF
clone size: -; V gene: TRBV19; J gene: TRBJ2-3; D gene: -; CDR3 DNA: TGTGCCAGTAGTATAAGCAGGGGTGCAGATACGCAGTATTTT; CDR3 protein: CASSISRGADTQYF
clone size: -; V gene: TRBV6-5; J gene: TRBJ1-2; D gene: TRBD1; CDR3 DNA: TGTGCCAGCAGAGGACAGGGGACCTTGGCTGGCTACACCTTC; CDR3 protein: CASRGQGTLAGYTF
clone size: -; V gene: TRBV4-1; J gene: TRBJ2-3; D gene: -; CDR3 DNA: TGCGCCAGCAGCCAAGGCATGCGCACAGATACGCAGTATTTT; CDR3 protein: CASSQGMRTDTQYF
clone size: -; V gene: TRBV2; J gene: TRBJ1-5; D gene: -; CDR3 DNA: TGTGCCAGCAGTACAGATAATCAGCCCCAGCATTTT; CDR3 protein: CASSTDNQPQHF
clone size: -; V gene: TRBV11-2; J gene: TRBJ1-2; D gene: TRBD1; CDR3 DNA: TGTGCCAGCAGCTTAACACCGACAGGGGGCGTCTGGGGCTACACCTTC; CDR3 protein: CASSLTPTGGVWGYTF
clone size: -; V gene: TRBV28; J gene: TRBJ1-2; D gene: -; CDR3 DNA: TGTGCCAGCAGTTATTCTTATGGCTACACCTTC; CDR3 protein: CASSYSYGYTF
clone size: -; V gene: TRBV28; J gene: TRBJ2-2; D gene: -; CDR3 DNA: TGTGCCAGCTCAAGCGGGACACGAAACACCGGGGAGCTGTTTTTT; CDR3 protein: CASSSGTRNTGELFF
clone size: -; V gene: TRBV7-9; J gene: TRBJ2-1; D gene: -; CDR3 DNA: TGTGCCAGCAGCTTAGTCGGGACCCGGGGACATGAGCAGTTCTTC; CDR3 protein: CASSLVGTRGHEQFF
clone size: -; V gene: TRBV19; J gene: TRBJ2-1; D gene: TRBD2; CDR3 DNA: TGTGCCAGTAGTCTTCCGGGACTAGGTAATGAGCAGTTCTTC; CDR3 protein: CASSLPGLGNEQFF
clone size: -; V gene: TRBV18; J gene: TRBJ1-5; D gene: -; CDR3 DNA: TGTGCCAGCTCACCAGAAGGACAGTTAAGCAATCAGCCCCAGCATTTT; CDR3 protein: CASSPEGQLSNQPQHF
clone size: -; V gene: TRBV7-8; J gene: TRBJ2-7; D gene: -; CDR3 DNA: TGTGCCAGCAGCGCCGGGACTCCCGTCTCCTACGAGCAGTACTTC; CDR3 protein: CASSAGTPVSYEQYF
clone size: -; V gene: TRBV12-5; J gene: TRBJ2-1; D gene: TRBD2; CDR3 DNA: TGTGCTAGTGGTTCGGGACTAGAGAACAATGAGCAGTTCTTC; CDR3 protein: CASGSGLENNEQFF
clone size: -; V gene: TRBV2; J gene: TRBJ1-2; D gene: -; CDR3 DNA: TGTGCCAGCAGTGAAAGGGTTAACTATGGCTACACCTTC; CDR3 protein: CASSERVNYGYTF
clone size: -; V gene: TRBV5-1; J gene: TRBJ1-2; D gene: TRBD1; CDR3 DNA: TGCGCCAGCAGCTTGACAGGGGTAGACTATGGCTACACCTTC; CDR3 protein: CASSLTGVDYGYTF
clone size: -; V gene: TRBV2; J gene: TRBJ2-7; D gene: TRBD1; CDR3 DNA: TGTGCCAGCAGGGCAAACAGGGGCCTCGAGCAGTACTTC; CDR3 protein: CASRANRGLEQYF